The clone carrying this T cell receptor beta chain occurred a few times. The antigen is undetermined. The data derive from a study of CD8+CD57+ T cells in acquired aplastic anemia. Turning to the study itself: Sorted cells (CD4+ and CD8+) yielded DNA amounts that averaged around 3.1 ug.

This CDR3 comprises 15 residues. Germline CDR1 SGHRS, CDR2 YFSETQ. V lost 0 bases and J lost 3, with 11 bases in between. The study profiled TCR beta VDJ and CDR3 using genomic DNA as template. TCRdb re-analysed the reads in MiXCR, keeping a single row per CDR3 protein. The repertoire holds approximately 470,000 distinct CDR3 sequences, with 25% to 40% as singletons. In patients chosen for sequencing, flow cytometry had shown CD8+CD57+ cell expansion. Study results and caveats: Overlapping CD8+ CDR3 repertoires of patients and controls contained under 30 shared sequences.

This receptor was obtained from a human donor with aplastic anemia. The sample consisted of sorted CD4+, CD8+, or CD8+CD57+ T cells (not recorded which) from PBMCs. V usage is TRBV5-1 and J usage is TRBJ2-3, with D maybe TRBD2 (6 bases). For the CDR3, the DNA is TGCGCCAGCAGCTTGGGACTAGGCTTGACAGATACGCAGTATTTT. Translating gives CASSLGLGLTDTQYF.